These 21 T cell receptor beta chains originate from one sample sequenced in a study of T cell responses to AZD1222 COVID-19 vaccine. Profiling relied on immunoSEQ multiplex PCR, and the TCRdb table lists in-frame clones only, not all of them. The sample holds fewer than 150,000 clones, 85% to 95% seen once. The input for sequencing was peripheral blood, taken on day 0 of AZD1222 vaccination. The receptors originated from an adult in good health.

CDR3 nucleotide sequence: TGTGCCAGCAGGCCGACTAGCGAGGGATCCGAGCAGTACTTC. The encoded protein is CASRPTSEGSEQYF. The chain couples TRBV11-2 to TRBJ2-7; 8 nucleotides align to TRBD2. Trimming removed 6 bases from V and 6 bases from J; junction bases left unmatched: 10. CDR3 length: 14 amino acids. Germline values: CDR1 SGHAT, CDR2 FQNNGV.

This clone is a singleton in its sample. This chain joins TRBV28 and TRBJ1-5, with D perhaps TRBD1 (6 bases). The CDR3 is 17 amino acids. The V end lost 6 bases, the J end lost 2 bases, and 20 bases lay between the germline ends. The germline V gene encodes CDR1 MDHEN and CDR2 SYDVKM. CDR3 in DNA: TGTGCCAGCAGCCTCACCCAGGGGATCCCAGGCAATCAGCCCCAGCATTTT. This encodes CASSLTQGIPGNQPQHF.

The chain employs TRBV4-2 and TRBJ1-1, with D tentatively TRBD1 (6 bases). V lost 1 base and J lost 3, with 15 bases in between. The CDR3 extends over 16 amino acids. Germline V gene lookup returns CDR1 LGHNA and CDR2 YNFKEQ. CDR3 in DNA: TGTGCCAGCAGCCAAGGGGTTGGGGGCAGATACACTGAAGCTTTCTTT. This translates into CASSQGVGGRYTEAFF.

This chain links TRBV7-2 with TRBJ2-3; no reliable D call. Germline V gene data show CDR1 as SGHTA and CDR2 as FQGNSA. Between the trimmed V and J ends, which lost 1 base and 4 bases, there was a span of 9 bases. The CDR3 has 14 amino acids. The CDR3 region is CASSLGMWADTQYF. The DNA of the CDR3 is TGTGCCAGCAGCTTAGGGATGTGGGCAGATACGCAGTATTTT.

This chain joins TRBV29-1 and TRBJ1-2; 8 bases match TRBD1. Germline CDR1 is SQVTM and CDR2 is ANQGSEA. V lost 3 bases and J lost 0; bases outside the gene matches: 6. There are 15 residues in the CDR3. The CDR3 protein is CSVDRGQVTNYGYTF. CDR3 sequence (DNA): TGCAGCGTTGATAGGGGACAGGTGACTAACTATGGCTACACCTTC.

The gene calls are TRBV9 and TRBJ1-6; no clear D gene. The CDR3 runs to 14 residues. The V gene's germline CDR1 is SGDLS and CDR2 YYNGEE. The germline V and J ends were trimmed by 3 bases and 8 bases, with 12 bases remaining between them. The CDR3 spells CASSGQAGDSPLHF. CDR3 coding DNA: TGTGCCAGCAGCGGGCAGGCAGGAGATTCACCCCTCCACTTT.

This clone was detected only once. The chain has TRBV7-2 and TRBJ1-6, with 8 nucleotides matching TRBD1. This CDR3 is built from 14 residues. Germline CDR1 SGHTA, CDR2 FQGNSA. The ends lost 4 bases at V and 9 bases at J; junction bases unmatched: 5. The CDR3, as DNA: TGTGCCAGCAGCTCACAGGGGGTGAGTTCACCCCTCCACTTT. This sequence encodes CASSSQGVSSPLHF.

The J gene is TRBJ1-1, the V gene TRBV10-2; TRBD1 might be the D (5 bases). Germline-derived CDR1 and CDR2 are WSHSY and SAAADI. The CDR3 runs to 13 residues. Trimming stripped 6 bases from V and 1 base from J, with 9 bases between. The CDR3 nucleotides read TGCGCCAGCAGGGACACCTCGAACACTGAAGCTTTCTTT. Translated: CASRDTSNTEAFF.

The gene calls are TRBV11-2 and TRBJ2-1; TRBD2 matches 8 bases. The CDR3 contains 15 residues. Germline V gene lookup returns CDR1 SGHAT and CDR2 FQNNGV. V was pared by 4 bases and J by 10 bases, with 12 bases of the junction left unmatched. CDR3 nucleotide sequence: TGTGCCAGCAGCTCGCCGGGACTAGGCCGTTCGGAGCAGTTCTTC. This sequence encodes CASSSPGLGRSEQFF. Supplemented by reference TRBV11-2 and TRBJ2-1, the full variable domain reads EAGVAQSPRYKIIEKRQSVAFWCNPISGHATLYWYQQILGQGPKLLIQFQNNGVVDDSQLPKDRFSAERLKGVDSTLKIQPAKLEDSAVYLCASSSPGLGRSEQFFGPGTRLTVL.

V usage is TRBV19 and J usage is TRBJ2-7; D is unclear. The V end was cut by 6 bases, the J end by 0 bases, with 12 bases between. From germline, CDR1 is LNHDA and CDR2 SQIVND (reference sequence). This CDR3 is built from 14 residues. This chain's CDR3 is CASRPQRSSYEQYF. CDR3 coding DNA: TGTGCCAGTAGACCGCAAAGGAGCTCCTACGAGCAGTACTTC.

In DNA, the CDR3 is TGTGCCAGCAGTGATCCGAGGACAGGGAGCACCATATATTTT. Residues: CASSDPRTGSTIYF. The J gene is TRBJ1-3, the V gene TRBV25-1; TRBD1 agrees at 8 bases. From germline, CDR1 is MGHDK and CDR2 SYGVNS. Trimming cost V 3 bases and J 9 bases; bases outside gene matches: 7. The CDR3 runs to 14 residues.

This chain connects TRBV5-1 to TRBJ1-2, with a weak D call TRBD1 (6 bases). There are 13 residues in the CDR3. Germline CDR1 SGHRS, CDR2 YFSETQ. V shed 4 bases and J shed 7 bases, with 14 bases lying between them. In DNA form, the CDR3 reads TGCGCCAGCAGCCATGCAGGGGTAGTTGGCTACACCTTC. Protein: CASSHAGVVGYTF.

This clone appeared a few times. The genes are TRBV9 and TRBJ2-7; D is unclear. Per the germline V gene, CDR1 is SGDLS and CDR2 is YYNGEE. Trimming shortened V by 0 bases and J by 5 bases, and 6 bases separated the two germline ends. CDR3 length: 12 amino acids. The CDR3 DNA follows: TGTGCCAGCAGCGTAGTAGACCACGAGCAGTACTTC. This translates into CASSVVDHEQYF.

The table lists this clone with a few counts. The chain uses TRBV7-2 and TRBJ1-5; D ambiguous. The CDR3 consists of 13 residues. Trimming removed 2 bases at V and 4 bases at J, with 6 bases between. In germline, CDR1 is SGHTA, CDR2 FQGNSA. The CDR3, as DNA: TGTGCCAGCAGCTTAAGGGATAATCAGCCCCAGCATTTT. Translated, it gives CASSLRDNQPQHF. Full variable domain (missing parts from reference TRBV7-2 and TRBJ1-5): GAGVSQSPSNKVTEKGKDVELRCDPISGHTALYWYRQSLGQGLEFLIYFQGNSAPDKSGLPSDRFSAERTGGSVSTLTIQRTQQEDSAVYLCASSLRDNQPQHFGDGTRLSIL.

CDR3 amino acids: CASSQDRGDTQYF. CDR3 DNA: TGTGCCAGCAGCCAAGATCGAGGCGATACGCAGTATTTT. The V and J genes are TRBV3-1 (or the pseudogene TRBV3-2) and TRBJ2-3; no firm D call. CDR3 length: 13 amino acids. V was pared by 0 bases and J by 6 bases, with 7 bases between. Germline V gene data show CDR1 as LGHDT and CDR2 as YNNKEL (reference sequence).

J is TRBJ1-1 and V is TRBV6-5; D uncertain. This CDR3 contains 14 residues. Deletions cut 2 bases from V and 0 bases from J, with 7 bases between. The germline gives CDR1 MNHEY, CDR2 SVGAGI. CDR3 coding DNA: TGTGCCAGCAGTTACGACGGTTTGAACACTGAAGCTTTCTTT. Its translation: CASSYDGLNTEAFF.

The count of this clone is one. The chain carries TRBV5-4 and TRBJ2-3; a weak D match, TRBD2 (5 bases). V was clipped by 4 bases and J by 3 bases, with 12 bases between them. Germline V CDR1 and CDR2: SGHNT, YYREEE (reference sequence). CDR3 length equals 14 residues. CDR3 nucleotide sequence: TGTGCCAGCAGCAGCTGGCGCGGGACAGATACGCAGTATTTT. This codes for CASSSWRGTDTQYF. Using reference TRBV5-4 and TRBJ2-3 for the parts outside the CDR3, the full variable domain is ETGVTQSPTHLIKTRGQQVTLRCSSQSGHNTVSWYQQALGQGPQFIFQYYREEENGRGNFPPRFSGLQFPNYSSELNVNALELDDSALYLCASSSWRGTDTQYFGPGTRLTVL.

The rearrangement uses TRBV9 and TRBJ2-5; D is possibly TRBD1 (6 bases). V was shortened by 1 base and J by 5 bases, with 9 bases between the two germline ends. CDR1 is SGDLS, CDR2 YYNGEE, per germline. The CDR3 extends over 13 amino acids. The CDR3 DNA follows: TGTGCCAGCAGCGTACAGGGGCCGGAGACCCAGTACTTC. It yields the protein CASSVQGPETQYF.

This chain joins TRBV18 and TRBJ1-2; D is unclear. This CDR3 is built from 14 residues. Germline CDR1 and CDR2: KGHSH and LQKENI. Trimming took off 1 base at V and 8 bases at J, with 14 bases between the two ends. Here the CDR3 reads CASSPRKTPGGYTF. CDR3 coding DNA: TGTGCCAGCTCACCACGCAAGACTCCTGGGGGCTACACCTTC. The full variable domain, its missing parts supplied by reference TRBV18 and TRBJ1-2, is NAGVMQNPRHLVRRRGQEARLRCSPMKGHSHVYWYRQLPEEGLKFMVYLQKENIIDESGMPKERFSAEFPKEGPSILRIQQVVRGDSAAYFCASSPRKTPGGYTFGSGTRLTVV.

This clone was seen once. The chain uses TRBV19 and TRBJ1-1, with D perhaps matching TRBD1 (5 bases). CDR3 length: 13 amino acids. V was trimmed by 6 bases and J by 1 base, leaving 9 bases between them. CDR1 and CDR2 (germline): LNHDA, SQIVND (reference sequence). CDR3 sequence (DNA): TGTGCCAGTAGCTTCACAGGGAACACTGAAGCTTTCTTT. Translation gives CASSFTGNTEAFF.

The chain links TRBV6-5 to TRBJ1-2; D possibly corresponds to TRBD1 (6 bases). The V end lost 4 bases, the J end lost 12 bases, and 21 bases lay between the germline ends. The CDR3 is 14 amino acids. Per germline, CDR1 MNHEY and CDR2 SVGAGI. The CDR3: CASSSLHRQAPHTF. The CDR3 DNA is TGTGCCAGCAGTTCCCTCCACCGACAGGCTCCACACACCTTC.